The 27 T cell receptor beta chains reported below all come from one sample, sequenced in a study of cytomegalovirus exposure and HLA in healthy donors. PCR was performed using 60 Vbeta and 13 Jbeta primers. Data came from immunoSEQ multiplex PCR; TCRdb stores just in-frame clones and leaves some out. Its listing shows approximately 180,000 clones. The material sequenced was PBMCs. The receptors derive from a man in his thirties or forties in good health and CMV-seronegative.

This rearrangement joins TRBV25-1 to TRBJ1-2; TRBD1 agrees at 11 bases. CDR1 is MGHDK and CDR2 is SYGVNS in the germline V gene. This CDR3 comprises 16 residues. V lost 4 bases and J lost 3; bases outside the gene matches: 7. CDR3 amino acids: CASSGGTGGDHYGYTF. The CDR3 nucleotides are TGTGCCAGCAGTGGGGGGACAGGGGGAGATCACTATGGCTACACCTTC.

The chain uses TRBV29-1 and TRBJ2-1, with 7 bases aligning to TRBD2. This CDR3 contains 17 residues. J lost 8 bases, V lost 1 base, and 17 bases had no gene match. Germline loops: CDR1 SQVTM, CDR2 ANQGSEA. CDR3 in amino acids: CSVEVWRAAGVIDEQFF. CDR3 in DNA: TGCAGCGTTGAAGTTTGGCGCGCGGCGGGAGTGATTGATGAGCAGTTCTTC.

The CDR3 DNA reads TGCGCCAGCAGCCAAAGACCCTTGAGGGGGACTGAAGCTTTCTTT. Amino acid sequence: CASSQRPLRGTEAFF. The chain uses TRBV4-1 and TRBJ1-1; maybe TRBD1 (6 bases). Germline V gene sequence: CDR1 MGHRA, CDR2 YSYEKL. V lost 2 bases to trimming and J lost 5 bases, with 15 bases between them. This CDR3 has 15 amino acids.

The chain carries TRBV6-5 and TRBJ2-7, with 8 bases fitting TRBD1. The ends lost 8 bases at V and 3 bases at J; junction bases unmatched: 3. CDR1 MNHEY and CDR2 SVGAGI come from the germline V gene. This CDR3 has 12 residues. The CDR3 is CASGTGIYEQYF. The CDR3 nucleotides read TGTGCCAGCGGGACAGGAATCTACGAGCAGTACTTC.

The gene calls are TRBV18 and TRBJ1-4; a possible D gene is TRBD1 (5 bases). The CDR3 totals 18 residues. CDR1 is KGHSH and CDR2 is LQKENI in the germline V gene. V was clipped by 1 base and J by 5 bases, with 20 bases between them. The CDR3 is CASSPRGGGTGVNEKLFF. The CDR3 DNA is TGTGCCAGCTCACCACGAGGTGGCGGGACGGGCGTAAATGAAAAACTGTTTTTT.

J is TRBJ2-5 and V is TRBV9, with 11 positions matching TRBD1. This CDR3 is built from 15 residues. Germline trimming cut 4 bases from V and 3 bases from J; bases unmatched to any gene: 5. Germline CDR1 reads SGDLS; CDR2 reads YYNGEE. The CDR3, as DNA: TGTGCCAGCAGCCCCAGGGACAGGGGGGAAGAGACCCAGTACTTC. This codes for CASSPRDRGEETQYF.

V usage is TRBV9 and J usage is TRBJ2-1; 9 bases are shared with TRBD2. From germline, CDR1 is SGDLS and CDR2 YYNGEE. The CDR3 is made up of 14 amino acids. Trimming removed 0 bases from V and 7 bases from J; junction bases left unmatched: 2. The CDR3, as DNA: TGTGCCAGCAGCGTAGGCGGGAGGGTAAATGAGCAGTTCTTC. Protein product: CASSVGGRVNEQFF. The full variable domain, its missing parts supplied by reference TRBV9 and TRBJ2-1, is DSGVTQTPKHLITATGQRVTLRCSPRSGDLSVYWYQQSLDQGLQFLIQYYNGEERAKGNILERFSAQQFPDLHSELNLSSLELGDSALYFCASSVGGRVNEQFFGPGTRLTVL.

This chain joins TRBV6-5 and TRBJ1-2; D ambiguous. Germline V lookup: CDR1 MNHEY, CDR2 SVGAGI. Trimming removed 0 bases from V and 8 bases from J, with 10 bases in between. The CDR3 totals 13 residues. CDR3 sequence: CASSYSLSWGYTF. DNA of the CDR3: TGTGCCAGCAGTTACTCGCTAAGTTGGGGCTACACCTTC.

CDR3 amino acids: CASSRYTEAFF. CDR3 coding DNA: TGTGCCAGCAGTCGGTACACTGAAGCTTTCTTT. The chain has TRBV6-1 and TRBJ1-1, with D unclear. Germline loops: CDR1 MNHNS, CDR2 SASEGT. The V and J ends lost 5 bases and 3 bases respectively, with 4 bases between them. This CDR3 comprises 11 residues.

This chain joins TRBV5-1 and TRBJ2-5; D unclear. CDR3 length equals 13 residues. V lost 7 bases and J lost 2, with 12 bases in between. CDR1 and CDR2 from the germline V gene are SGHRS and YFSETQ. The CDR3 protein is CASRHVEQETQYF. For the CDR3, the DNA is TGCGCCAGCCGTCACGTAGAGCAAGAGACCCAGTACTTC.

J is TRBJ2-1 and V is TRBV28; weak D call: TRBD1 (6 bases). In germline, CDR1 is MDHEN, CDR2 SYDVKM. The CDR3 is 16 amino acids. Trimming took 3 bases from V and 0 from J, leaving 12 bases between them. CDR3 sequence (DNA): TGTGCCAGCAGTTTGGCAGGACAGAGCTCCTACAATGAGCAGTTCTTC. This sequence encodes CASSLAGQSSYNEQFF.

Notes on this clone: One junction end does not reproduce the germline sequence, and a read error may be involved. This chain joins TRBV4-2 and TRBJ2-7, with D perhaps TRBD2 (6 bases). The CDR3 contains 11 residues. Looked up from germline, CDR1 is LGHNA and CDR2 is YNFKEQ. CDR3 in DNA: TGTGCCAGCAGCCAAGATTGGGAGGTTAACTTC. It translates to CASSQDWEVNF.

The V and J genes are TRBV5-5 and TRBJ1-1; a possible D gene is TRBD1 (6 bases). V lost 2 bases and J lost 1, with 12 bases in between. CDR1 and CDR2 (germline): SGHKS, YYEKEE (reference sequence). This CDR3 is 15 amino acids long. This CDR3 reads CASSFYHRANTEAFF. In nucleotides, the CDR3 is TGTGCCAGCAGCTTCTATCACAGGGCGAACACTGAAGCTTTCTTT.

The J gene is TRBJ2-2, the V gene TRBV4-1; 8 bases line up with TRBD1. The CDR3 extends over 15 amino acids. The germline gives CDR1 MGHRA, CDR2 YSYEKL. Trimming took 4 bases from V and 1 from J; bases not matched to a gene: 2. CDR3 protein: CASSLGTGNTGELFF. The DNA of the CDR3 is TGCGCCAGCAGCCTAGGGACAGGGAACACCGGGGAGCTGTTTTTT.

The genes are TRBV19 and TRBJ2-1; TRBD2 aligns across 8 bases. Germline CDR1 LNHDA, CDR2 SQIVND (reference sequence). The CDR3 length is 16 residues. Unmatched junction bases numbered 7, after V lost 4 bases and J lost 2 bases. The CDR3 protein is CASSRQAGDTYNEQFF. The CDR3 bases are TGTGCCAGTAGTAGGCAAGCGGGGGACACCTACAATGAGCAGTTCTTC.

The chain recombines TRBV19 with TRBJ1-1; D might be TRBD1 (6 bases). The CDR3 length is 12 residues. Germline V lookup: CDR1 LNHDA, CDR2 SQIVND (reference sequence). V was shortened by 4 bases and J by 3 bases, with 6 bases between the two germline ends. In DNA form, the CDR3 reads TGTGCCAGTAGTACAGGGGACACTGAAGCTTTCTTT. This sequence encodes CASSTGDTEAFF.

The rearrangement uses TRBV7-2 and TRBJ2-3; 9 nucleotides agree with TRBD1. The CDR3 loop spans 16 amino acids. Trimming cost V 3 bases and J 0 bases; bases outside gene matches: 4. CDR1 is SGHTA, CDR2 FQGNSA, per germline. The CDR3 nucleotides are TGTGCCAGCAGCTTTGTCGGGACAGGGAGCACAGATACGCAGTATTTT. Translation gives CASSFVGTGSTDTQYF.

DNA for the CDR3: TGTGCCAGCAGCTCTGGAAGGGGAGGCAGCCAAGAGACCCAGTACTTC. Translating it yields CASSSGRGGSQETQYF. The chain is built from TRBV5-4 and TRBJ2-5, with TRBD2 as a possible D gene (6 bases). V lost 3 bases to trimming and J lost 1 base, with 16 bases between them. This CDR3 region has 16 residues. Germline V lookup: CDR1 SGHNT, CDR2 YYREEE (reference sequence). Looking up the rest from reference TRBV5-4 and TRBJ2-5 gives the full variable domain: ETGVTQSPTHLIKTRGQQVTLRCSSQSGHNTVSWYQQALGQGPQFIFQYYREEENGRGNFPPRFSGLQFPNYSSELNVNALELDDSALYLCASSSGRGGSQETQYFGPGTRLLVL.

The chain combines TRBV18 with TRBJ2-3; a possible D gene is TRBD2 (6 bases). Germline-derived CDR1 and CDR2 are KGHSH and LQKENI. Trimming shortened V by 1 base and J by 4 bases, and 12 bases separated the two germline ends. The CDR3 runs 15 residues. CDR3 sequence reads: CASSPQEGSPDTQYF. Written as DNA, the CDR3 is TGTGCCAGCTCACCACAGGAGGGGTCCCCAGATACGCAGTATTTT.

Here the CDR3 reads CASSYGPGSGTIQYF. CDR3 nucleotide sequence: TGTGCCAGCAGTTACGGCCCGGGGAGTGGTACCATTCAGTACTTC. This chain joins TRBV6-6 and TRBJ2-4; weak D call: TRBD2 (5 bases). Trimming took off 2 bases at V and 9 bases at J, with 17 bases between the two ends. The CDR3 is 15 residues long. Germline V gives CDR1 MNHNY, CDR2 SVGAGI (reference sequence).

The V and J genes are TRBV10-1 and TRBJ2-1; a possible D gene is TRBD2 (6 bases). Germline V lookup: CDR1 WNHNN, CDR2 SYGVQD (reference sequence). V dropped 0 bases and J dropped 6 bases, with 18 bases sitting between them. The CDR3 is 17 residues long. CDR3 DNA sequence: TGCGCCAGCAGTGAGTCGTTAGGTAGCGGCCCAGGCAATGAGCAGTTCTTC. It codes for CASSESLGSGPGNEQFF.

The V call is TRBV7-2, the J call TRBJ2-5, with 8 bases fitting TRBD1. TRBJ2-7 matches the DNA end more closely, so the J call is doubtful. This CDR3 has 14 residues. Germline CDR1 SGHTA, CDR2 FQGNSA. The CDR3 is CASSPLDRAREQYF. As DNA, the CDR3 is TGTGCCAGCAGCCCGCTGGACAGGGCTCGCGAGCAGTACTTC.

The genes are TRBV18 and TRBJ2-1; TRBD2 aligns across 9 bases. Germline CDR1 reads KGHSH; CDR2 reads LQKENI. The CDR3 length is 14 residues. V gave up 4 bases and J gave up 8 bases; unmatched junction bases: 6. CDR3 region: CASSLSGGTDEQFF. For the CDR3, the DNA is TGTGCCAGCTCACTAAGCGGGGGGACAGATGAGCAGTTCTTC.

Turning to this clone: Different DNA sequences within this sample yield the same CDR3. The CDR3 DNA follows: TGTGCCAGCTCACCGGGGGGGGACACTGAAGCTTTCTTT. Translating gives CASSPGGDTEAFF. The rearrangement links TRBV18 to TRBJ1-1, with D possibly TRBD1 on 5 matching bases. V was cut by 3 bases and J by 3 bases, with 8 bases left in between. In germline, CDR1 is KGHSH, CDR2 LQKENI. The CDR3 runs to 13 residues.

To note about this clone: Lacking the conserved final phenylalanine or tryptophan, this CDR3 likely reflects a read error. The V and J genes are TRBV28 and TRBJ2-7; 16 nucleotides match TRBD2. This CDR3 region has 17 residues. The germline V gene encodes CDR1 MDHEN and CDR2 SYDVKM. The ends lost 6 bases at V and 4 bases at J; junction bases unmatched: 9. The CDR3, as DNA: TGTGCCAGCAGCCAGGGGGGACTAGCGGGAGGGCGATACGAGCAGTACCTC. It yields the protein CASSQGGLAGGRYEQYL.

The chain is built from TRBV9 and TRBJ1-1, with 9 bases aligning to TRBD1. The V and J ends lost 4 bases and 4 bases, in that order; junction bases with no gene match: 11. The CDR3 consists of 16 residues. The V gene's germline CDR1 is SGDLS and CDR2 YYNGEE. CDR3 nucleotide sequence: TGTGCCAGCAGCCCAGGGGACAGGGTTAAGAGCACTGAAGCTTTCTTT. Translated, it gives CASSPGDRVKSTEAFF.

As concerns this clone: Other nucleotide sequences from this sample produce the same CDR3. The V and J genes are TRBV27 and TRBJ1-5, with TRBD1 matching over 7 bases. With 5 bases clipped from V and 6 bases from J, the junction kept 10 bases outside the gene matches. The CDR3 spans 15 residues. CDR1 is MNHEY, CDR2 SMNVEV, per germline (reference sequence). The CDR3 DNA is TGTGCCAGCAGTCCAGGAACAGGGGAGTTTCAGCCCCAGCATTTT. Protein: CASSPGTGEFQPQHF.